This is a list of T cell receptor beta chains from one sample in a study of CD8 T cells in ankylosing spondylitis. From the 5' RACE reads, TCRdb called clonotypes with MiXCR, one entry per CDR3 protein. The sample contains roughly 130,000 distinct CDR3 sequences, about an eighth of which appear only once. The material sequenced was blood, either unsorted or a sorted T cell fraction (not recorded which). These receptors were obtained from a female donor with ankylosing spondylitis or in good health (not recorded which). CDR3s include the opening cysteine and the closing phenylalanine or tryptophan. The D gene is left open where the match is weak. Not all rows give a size; the values are once, few, many and, for expanded clones, a class.

D gene	V gene	clone size	J gene	CDR3 protein	CDR3 DNA
TRBD2	TRBV3-1	-	TRBJ2-7	CASSLTTSGGNEQYF	TGTGCCAGCAGTCTTACGACTAGCGGGGGTAACGAGCAGTACTTC
-	TRBV4-2	many	TRBJ2-1	CASSQDENGGAVAEQFF	TGTGCCAGCAGCCAAGATGAGAACGGGGGTGCGGTGGCCGAGCAGTTCTTC
-	TRBV29-1	many	TRBJ2-5	CSVVQETQYF	TGCAGCGTTGTCCAAGAGACCCAGTACTTC
-	TRBV12-3/TRBV12-4	many	TRBJ2-2	CASSFGQGGIGELFF	TGTGCCAGCAGTTTCGGGCAGGGTGGAATCGGGGAGCTGTTTTTT
TRBD2	TRBV20-1	-	TRBJ2-5	CSARGGGASETQYF	TGCAGTGCTAGAGGCGGGGGGGCTTCAGAGACCCAGTACTTC
TRBD1	TRBV7-2	few	TRBJ1-5	CASSKDRADQPQHF	TGTGCCAGCAGCAAAGACAGGGCAGATCAGCCCCAGCATTTT
TRBD1	TRBV12-3/TRBV12-4	few	TRBJ2-7	CASSLDNPAGGYEQYF	TGTGCCAGCAGTTTAGATAACCCGGCAGGGGGCTACGAGCAGTACTTC
TRBD1	TRBV11-2	-	TRBJ2-2	CASSHSRQGGLFF	TGTGCCAGCAGCCACTCTCGACAGGGTGGGCTGTTTTTT
-	TRBV24-1	few	TRBJ2-1	CATSEGRLYNEQFF	TGTGCCACCAGTGAGGGTCGCCTCTACAATGAGCAGTTCTTC
TRBD1	TRBV19	few	TRBJ1-1	CASSSRGQNTEAFF	TGTGCCAGTAGTTCCAGGGGGCAGAACACTGAAGCTTTCTTT
-	TRBV19	few	TRBJ1-5	CASSMNWDQPQHF	TGTGCCAGTAGTATGAATTGGGATCAGCCCCAGCATTTT
-	TRBV10-3	-	TRBJ2-2	CAISESTRENTGELFF	TGTGCCATCAGTGAGTCGACCAGGGAGAACACCGGGGAGCTGTTTTTT
-	TRBV27	many	TRBJ2-7	CASSSLAGAYEQYF	TGTGCCAGCAGTTCTTTAGCAGGGGCCTACGAGCAGTACTTC
-	TRBV20-1	-	TRBJ2-3	CSADSDTQYF	TGCAGTGCTGACAGTGATACGCAGTATTTT
-	TRBV9	many	TRBJ2-7	CASSFRDKGTYEQYF	TGTGCCAGCAGTTTCCGGGACAAGGGTACCTACGAGCAGTACTTC
-	TRBV20-1	many	TRBJ2-1	CSAREGVGQFF	TGCAGTGCTAGAGAGGGGGTAGGGCAGTTCTTC
-	TRBV15	-	TRBJ2-2	CATGGPADTGELFF	TGTGCCACCGGAGGGCCAGCCGATACCGGGGAGCTGTTTTTT
TRBD2	TRBV10-2	few	TRBJ2-3	CASSDAGGPSDTQYF	TGCGCCAGCAGTGACGCGGGGGGGCCGTCGGATACGCAGTATTTT
TRBD2	TRBV12-3/TRBV12-4	many	TRBJ2-3	CASSPSGSGRGTQYF	TGTGCCAGCAGTCCCTCCGGTAGCGGGAGAGGTACGCAGTATTTT
-	TRBV29-1	many	TRBJ1-1	CSHVMGGEAFF	TGCAGCCACGTGATGGGTGGTGAAGCTTTCTTT
-	TRBV7-9	few	TRBJ2-3	CASSSGKGTDTQYF	TGTGCCAGCAGTTCCGGGAAGGGCACAGATACGCAGTATTTT
-	TRBV5-1	-	TRBJ2-7	CTSSFAWTVYEQYF	TGCACCAGCAGCTTCGCCTGGACAGTTTACGAGCAGTACTTC
TRBD1	TRBV10-3	many	TRBJ2-7	CAISESSEGARTYEQYF	TGTGCCATCAGTGAGTCGTCTGAGGGGGCTAGAACCTACGAGCAGTACTTC
-	TRBV29-1	many	TRBJ1-1	CSVEDQYGTEAFF	TGCAGCGTTGAAGACCAGTACGGCACTGAAGCTTTCTTT
-	TRBV20-1	many	TRBJ1-1	CSARVGGRTEAFF	TGCAGTGCTAGAGTGGGGGGCAGGACTGAAGCTTTCTTT
-	TRBV29-1	few	TRBJ2-7	CSAVPRSESYEQYF	TGCAGCGCCGTCCCTAGGTCAGAATCCTACGAGCAGTACTTC
TRBD1	TRBV20-1	many	TRBJ1-2	CSQETGVSYGYTF	TGCAGTCAGGAAACAGGGGTGAGCTATGGCTACACCTTC
TRBD1	TRBV5-1	-	TRBJ1-1	CASSYQGGYTEAFF	TGCGCCAGCAGCTATCAAGGGGGCTACACTGAAGCTTTCTTT
-	TRBV4-2	-	TRBJ2-3	CASSQDTGTDTQYF	TGTGCCAGCAGCCAAGACACGGGCACAGATACGCAGTATTTT
TRBD2	TRBV12-3/TRBV12-4	-	TRBJ2-3	CASEPGLAGGLRTDTQYF	TGTGCCAGCGAGCCCGGACTAGCGGGGGGGCTGCGCACAGATACGCAGTATTTT
-	TRBV11-2	many	TRBJ2-3	CASSFTIRALDTQYF	TGTGCCAGCAGCTTCACTATACGGGCGCTAGATACGCAGTATTTT
-	TRBV21-1	few	TRBJ2-1	CASSKKTGDGRYNEQFF	TGTGCCAGCAGCAAAAAAACCGGGGACGGTCGGTACAATGAGCAGTTCTTC
TRBD2	TRBV6-1	many	TRBJ2-1	CASSQLLAGEVEQFF	TGTGCCAGCAGTCAGCTACTAGCGGGAGAGGTGGAGCAGTTCTTC
TRBD2	TRBV20-1	-	TRBJ2-1	CSVRVPPGLAGGRNEQFF	TGCAGTGTTAGAGTCCCTCCGGGACTAGCGGGGGGGCGTAATGAGCAGTTCTTC
-	TRBV14	many	TRBJ2-7	CASSRLQYPNEQYF	TGTGCCAGCAGCCGATTACAGTACCCCAACGAGCAGTACTTC
TRBD2	TRBV20-1	few	TRBJ2-7	CSARNVAGASPYEQYF	TGCAGTGCCAGAAACGTAGCGGGGGCCAGCCCCTACGAGCAGTACTTC
-	TRBV20-1	many	TRBJ2-5	CSATTSRGETQYF	TGCAGTGCTACAACTAGCAGAGGAGAGACCCAGTACTTC
TRBD1	TRBV5-1	-	TRBJ2-2	CASSKGQGSTGELFF	TGCGCCAGCAGCAAAGGACAGGGGAGCACCGGGGAGCTGTTTTTT
-	TRBV30	-	TRBJ1-1	CAWSRQGSTEAFF	TGTGCCTGGAGCAGACAAGGTTCAACTGAAGCTTTCTTT
TRBD1	TRBV20-1	few	TRBJ1-6	CSAQSGPGTGAVVSPLHF	TGCAGTGCCCAGAGCGGTCCCGGGACAGGGGCGGTAGTGTCACCCCTCCACTTT
-	TRBV11-2	many	TRBJ2-7	CASSLERGSPYEQYF	TGTGCCAGCAGCTTAGAACGGGGGTCCCCCTACGAGCAGTACTTC
-	TRBV20-1	-	TRBJ1-1	CSARDKPVGMNTEAFF	TGCAGTGCTAGAGATAAGCCTGTGGGTATGAACACTGAAGCTTTCTTT
-	TRBV7-2	few	TRBJ1-3	CASSQFSGGNTIYF	TGTGCCAGCAGCCAATTCTCGGGGGGAAACACCATATATTTT
-	TRBV5-1	few	TRBJ2-3	CASSFTTDTQYF	TGCGCCAGCAGCTTTACCACAGATACGCAGTATTTT
-	TRBV5-1	many	TRBJ2-7	CASRDKTYEQYF	TGCGCCAGCAGGGACAAAACCTACGAGCAGTACTTC
-	TRBV5-1	many	TRBJ1-1	CASSVSTLNTEAFF	TGCGCCAGCAGCGTATCCACCCTTAACACTGAAGCTTTCTTT
-	TRBV20-1	many	TRBJ2-2	CSARDGRADTGELFF	TGCAGTGCTAGAGATGGCAGGGCCGACACCGGGGAGCTGTTTTTT
-	TRBV12-3/TRBV12-4	many	TRBJ1-2	CASRQGGRGILYGYTF	TGTGCCAGCAGGCAGGGAGGGAGGGGGATACTTTATGGCTACACCTTC
-	TRBV12-3/TRBV12-4	few	TRBJ1-2	CASTRERDGYTF	TGTGCCAGCACCAGGGAGCGGGATGGCTACACCTTC
-	TRBV6-5	-	TRBJ2-3	CASSSTPAQSDTQYF	TGTGCCAGCAGTTCGACTCCCGCACAATCAGATACGCAGTATTTT
TRBD1	TRBV11-3	many	TRBJ2-3	CASSLGTGASTDTQYF	TGTGCCAGCAGCTTAGGGACAGGGGCCTCCACAGATACGCAGTATTTT
-	TRBV11-2	few	TRBJ1-1	CASSLQSNTEAFF	TGTGCCAGCAGCTTACAATCAAACACTGAAGCTTTCTTT
TRBD2	TRBV11-2	-	TRBJ2-1	CASSLSLLAGGTYNEQFF	TGTGCCAGCAGCTTAAGCTTGCTAGCGGGGGGTACCTACAATGAGCAGTTCTTC
-	TRBV23-1	-	TRBJ2-7	CASSPIYEQYF	TGCGCCAGCAGTCCTATATACGAGCAGTACTTC
TRBD2	TRBV20-1	-	TRBJ2-5	CSAHLGAGRQETQYF	TGCAGTGCCCATCTGGGAGCGGGGAGACAAGAGACCCAGTACTTC